This TCR beta chain comes out of a study of T cell responses to AZD1222 COVID-19 vaccine. Study results and caveats: The donors showed a predominance of white British ancestry and of females, with possible underestimation of clonal diversity.

The CDR3 runs to 13 residues. CDR1 is SGHKS and CDR2 is YYEKEE in the germline V gene (reference sequence). V was clipped by 4 bases and J by 3 bases, with 9 bases between them. Assay: immunoSEQ multiplex PCR; the TCRdb copy retains only in-frame clones and omits some. The data hold roughly 100,000 clones, with around 76% observed a single time. Concerning this clone itself: Its cognate antigen is unknown.

This material consisted of peripheral blood, taken on day 0 of AZD1222 vaccination. The source is an adult in good health. The chain uses TRBV5-5 and TRBJ2-3, with unresolved D. The CDR3 region has the DNA TGTGCCAGCAGCGGGCTATCTACAGATACGCAGTATTTT. Translated: CASSGLSTDTQYF. The full variable domain, with the rest looked up from reference TRBV5-5 and TRBJ2-3, is DAGVTQSPTHLIKTRGQQVTLRCSPISGHKSVSWYQQVLGQGPQFIFQYYEKEERGRGNFPDRFSARQFPNYSSELNVNALLLGDSALYLCASSGLSTDTQYFGPGTRLTVL.